The 20 T cell receptor beta chains reported below all come from one sample, sequenced in a study of identical twins. Each CDR3 protein gets one entry after TCRdb re-called the 5' RACE reads with MiXCR. Here the sample spans some 630,000 distinct CDR3 sequences, roughly 6.6% being singletons. The sample also formed part of further work on yellow fever vaccine responses in identical twins.

Sequences were obtained from PBMCs. These receptor sequences come from a woman aged 18-35 years in good health.

The rearrangement uses TRBV20-1 and TRBJ1-6; 9 nucleotides align to TRBD1. The CDR3 is 17 amino acids. Germline-derived CDR1 and CDR2 are DFQATT and SNEGSKA (reference sequence). The trim removed 1 base at V and 4 bases at J, leaving 8 bases unmatched. CDR3 sequence: CSARAGTGWGYNSPLHF. The CDR3 DNA follows: TGCAGTGCTAGAGCCGGGACAGGGTGGGGATATAATTCACCCCTCCACTTT.

The genes are TRBV6-2 or TRBV6-3 and TRBJ2-5; D is tentatively TRBD1 or TRBD2 (5 bases each). Trimming took off 6 bases at V and 7 bases at J, with 24 bases between the two ends. Germline V gene data show CDR1 as MNHEY and CDR2 as SVGEGT. This CDR3 comprises 16 residues. The CDR3 loop reads CASSEGPEGAVGTQYF. As DNA, the CDR3 is TGTGCCAGCAGCGAGGGCCCTGAAGGGGCGGTCGGGACCCAGTACTTC.

This clonotype has ten or more counts. The genes are TRBV11-2 and TRBJ2-3; TRBD2 might be the D (6 bases). The CDR3 totals 17 residues. Germline V gene lookup returns CDR1 SGHAT and CDR2 FQNNGV. Trimming shortened V by 4 bases and J by 0 bases, and 17 bases separated the two germline ends. The CDR3 sequence is CASSSWDSLMSTDTQYF. CDR3 nucleotides: TGTGCCAGCAGCTCCTGGGACTCCCTTATGAGCACAGATACGCAGTATTTT.

This clonotype was detected only a few times. The chain employs TRBV20-1 and TRBJ2-5; D possibly corresponds to TRBD2 (5 bases). The ends were cut back, 6 bases at V and 5 bases at J, with 22 bases in the middle. The CDR3 runs 15 residues. Germline V lookup: CDR1 DFQATT, CDR2 SNEGSKA (reference sequence). CDR3 DNA sequence: TGCAGTGCAACGGATGGCAGCGACCCGGGGGAGACCCAGTACTTC. This translates into CSATDGSDPGETQYF.

This clonotype was counted a few times. The chain employs TRBV29-1 and TRBJ2-7; D not certain. V gave up 4 bases and J gave up 0 bases, with 16 bases separating them. This CDR3 contains 15 residues. From germline, CDR1 is SQVTM and CDR2 ANQGSEA. The DNA of the CDR3 is TGCAGCGTTGTCCCCACGTCACGTCCCTCCTACGAGCAGTACTTC. Residues: CSVVPTSRPSYEQYF.

The rearrangement joins TRBV6-5 to TRBJ2-5; D is undetermined. The CDR3 is made up of 16 amino acids. The V end was cut by 4 bases, the J end by 7 bases, with 22 bases between. Germline V gives CDR1 MNHEY, CDR2 SVGAGI. For the CDR3, the DNA is TGTGCCAGCAGTTCCCCTTCGGCTGGGCACGTGGGGACCCAGTACTTC. Translating it yields CASSSPSAGHVGTQYF.

The V and J genes are TRBV20-1 and TRBJ2-7, with D perhaps matching TRBD1 (5 bases). With 0 bases removed from V and 3 bases from J, the gap between germline ends came to 6 bases. This CDR3 has 12 residues. Germline CDR1 and CDR2: DFQATT and SNEGSKA (reference sequence). The CDR3 region has the DNA TGCAGTGCTAGAGACGACAGCTACGAGCAGTACTTC. Amino acid sequence: CSARDDSYEQYF.

The rearrangement uses TRBV10-3 and TRBJ2-5; TRBD1 matches 7 bases. The J segment lost 4 bases and the V segment lost 10 bases, leaving 6 bases of the junction unmatched. The length of the CDR3 is 12 residues. Germline CDR1 and CDR2: ENHRY and SYGVKD. Here the CDR3 DNA reads TGTGCCACGGGACAGATCTTAGAGACCCAGTACTTC. This codes for CATGQILETQYF.

CDR3 loop: CASSLGGGALRETQYF. The CDR3 DNA is TGTGCCAGCAGCTTAGGAGGGGGCGCCTTGAGGGAGACCCAGTACTTC. The rearrangement uses TRBV7-8 and TRBJ2-5; 7 bases fit TRBD1. The CDR3 is 16 amino acids. In germline, CDR1 is SGHVS, CDR2 FQNEAQ. V was pared by 1 base and J by 5 bases, with 10 bases of the junction left unmatched.

The table lists this clonotype with a few counts. V and J are TRBV15 and TRBJ2-5; 7 nucleotides agree with TRBD1. Germline V gene lookup returns CDR1 LNHNV and CDR2 YYDKDF (reference sequence). The CDR3 contains 16 residues. J gave up 4 bases and V 3 bases, and 11 bases lay outside the gene matches. DNA for the CDR3: TGTGCCACCAGCAGGAGGGGGCGCAAAGATTCAGAGACCCAGTACTTC. Protein: CATSRRGRKDSETQYF. Based on the CDR3 plus reference TRBV15 and TRBJ2-5, the full variable domain is DAMVIQNPRYQVTQFGKPVTLSCSQTLNHNVMYWYQQKSSQAPKLLFHYYDKDFNNEADTPDNFQSRRPNTSFCFLDIRSPGLGDTAMYLCATSRRGRKDSETQYFGPGTRLLVL.

The gene calls are TRBV2 and TRBJ2-7, with TRBD1 identical over 11 bases. Germline loops: CDR1 SNHLY, CDR2 FYNNEI. This CDR3 has 15 amino acids. Unmatched junction bases numbered 5, after V lost 6 bases and J lost 1 base. As DNA, the CDR3 is TGTGCCAGCAGACGAGGGACAGGGGGTTCCTACGAGCAGTACTTC. Its protein is CASRRGTGGSYEQYF.

Concerning this clonotype: A much larger clone differs from this one at a single base, so this may be a read error. The gene calls are TRBV3-1 and TRBJ2-1, with D perhaps TRBD2 (6 bases). The V and J ends lost 2 bases and 4 bases respectively, with 21 bases between them. The CDR3 has 18 amino acids. Per germline, CDR1 LGHDT and CDR2 YNNKEL (reference sequence). CDR3 amino acids: CASSQLPPRSSVYNEQFF. In DNA form, the CDR3 reads TGTGCCAGCAGCCAACTCCCTCCGAGGTCTAGCGTTTACAATGAGCAGTTCTTC.

To note about this clonotype: The germline gene is not matched at one end of the junction; a read error may be the cause. J is TRBJ2-2 and V is TRBV15; maybe TRBD2 (5 bases). The CDR3 is made up of 15 amino acids. CDR1 and CDR2 (germline): LNHNV, YYDKDF (reference sequence). The CDR3 region is CATTRVGVNTGELFF. DNA of the CDR3: TGTGCCACCACCAGAGTCGGGGTGAACACCGGGGAGCTGTTTTTT.

This clonotype was observed a few times. The chain carries TRBV27 and TRBJ1-1; the D is unclear. Germline CDR1 and CDR2: MNHEY and SMNVEV (reference sequence). The length of the CDR3 is 13 residues. The V gene lost 5 bases and the J gene lost 4 bases, with 11 bases spanning the gap. CDR3 DNA sequence: TGTGCCAGCAGTCCTGTAGTGGCCACTGAAGCTTTCTTT. Residues: CASSPVVATEAFF.

This clonotype was observed many times. The V call is TRBV20-1, the J call TRBJ2-1; the match to TRBD2 covers 8 bases. Germline lookup yields CDR1 DFQATT and CDR2 SNEGSKA (reference sequence). This CDR3 spans 17 amino acids. The junction had 20 bases not matched to a gene; V was cut back by 3 bases and J by 10 bases. The CDR3, as DNA: TGCAGTGCTAGGGTACTAGCGGAGGGCAGCCTACAATGGGAGCAGTTCTTC. Protein sequence: CSARVLAEGSLQWEQFF.

This clonotype showed up just a few times. The V and J genes are TRBV11-2 and TRBJ2-4; 9 nucleotides agree with TRBD1. V gave up 0 bases and J gave up 0 bases; unmatched junction bases: 9. This CDR3 has 19 residues. Per germline, CDR1 SGHAT and CDR2 FQNNGV. CDR3: CASSLDFRQGGVAKNIQYF. The CDR3 coding sequence is TGTGCCAGCAGCTTAGATTTTAGACAGGGGGGGGTAGCCAAAAACATTCAGTACTTC.

This clonotype was counted many times. The chain uses TRBV24-1 and TRBJ2-7; unclear D gene. The V gene lost 2 bases and the J gene lost 5 bases, with 9 bases spanning the gap. Germline lookup yields CDR1 KGHDR and CDR2 SFDVKD. This CDR3 has 13 amino acids. CDR3 residues: CATSDSQSHEQYF. CDR3 coding DNA: TGTGCCACCAGTGATTCCCAGTCCCACGAGCAGTACTTC.

This clonotype was observed at least ten times. This chain links TRBV3-1 with TRBJ2-1; D possibly uses TRBD1 or TRBD2 (5 bases each). CDR1 is LGHDT and CDR2 is YNNKEL in the germline V gene (reference sequence). V was shortened by 11 bases and J by 1 base, with 15 bases between the two germline ends. This CDR3 is built from 14 residues. DNA for the CDR3: TGTGCCGTTTCATGGGACGGTTCCTACAATGAGCAGTTCTTC. Amino acid sequence: CAVSWDGSYNEQFF.

This clonotype was observed many times. This sequence joins TRBV20-1 and TRBJ2-1, with TRBD2 as a possible D gene (6 bases). V was pared by 1 base and J by 3 bases, with 10 bases between. Germline V gene sequence: CDR1 DFQATT, CDR2 SNEGSKA (reference sequence). The CDR3 spans 14 residues. The CDR3 nucleotides are TGCAGTGCTAGAGGCGGGGTGAGCTACAATGAGCAGTTCTTC. This sequence encodes CSARGGVSYNEQFF.

This clonotype occurred many times. The J gene is TRBJ2-7, the V gene TRBV3-1; 8 bases align to TRBD1. Germline V gives CDR1 LGHDT, CDR2 YNNKEL (reference sequence). The CDR3 has 16 amino acids. J lost 6 bases, V lost 1 base, and 11 bases had no gene match. CDR3 sequence: CASSQAQRTGFGEQYF. The CDR3 nucleotides are TGTGCCAGCAGCCAAGCTCAGCGGACAGGGTTTGGCGAGCAGTACTTC.